This TCR beta chain comes out of a study of molecular identifiers for immune sequencing clone quantification. Study findings and constraints: Detecting spiked Jurkat TCR RNA from one cell among about a million naive cells was reportedly possible.

Sorting defined naive CD8 T cells as CD8+CD4-CCR7+CD45RA+. This CDR3 spans 15 amino acids. Trimming took off 3 bases at V and 5 bases at J, with 13 bases between the two ends. The germline gives CDR1 KGHDR, CDR2 SFDVKD. It was with previously described methods and listed TCR primers that bulk TCR libraries were made. TCRdb processed the PCR reads anew with MiXCR; each CDR3 protein has one entry. The sample shows under 75,000 distinct CDR3 sequences, 19% of them seen only once. Ten or more counts support this clonotype. Its matching antigen is unknown. The clonotype comes from a human donor in good health. Some libraries in this study had Jurkat cell RNA spiked in. The chain uses TRBV24-1 and TRBJ2-1; D is perhaps TRBD1 or TRBD2 (7 bases each). The sample consisted of naive CD8+ T cells from blood, with Jurkat cell RNA spiked in. As to subset: FACS-sorted CD8+CD4-CCR7+CD45RA+ naive T cells. The CDR3 sequence is CATSDPSGTDNEQFF. In DNA form, the CDR3 reads TGTGCCACCAGTGATCCGAGCGGGACAGACAATGAGCAGTTCTTC.